One sample yielded the 18 T cell receptor beta chains listed below, sequenced in a study of PD-L1 blockade in urothelial cancer. The protocol was immunoSEQ multiplex PCR, while the TCRdb copy is restricted to in-frame clones and leaves out a portion. The table includes 40,000 to 60,000 clones, approximately 80% detected once. Time point: peripheral blood 6 weeks after treatment start. Sequences were derived from PBMCs, sampled around atezolizumab (anti-PD-L1) treatment. All receptors come from a man in his 70s with urothelial cancer.

The V gene is TRBV7-9, the J gene TRBJ1-5; possibly TRBD1 for D (6 bases). The CDR3 is made up of 16 amino acids. Per the germline V gene, CDR1 is SEHNR and CDR2 is FQNEAQ (reference sequence). The V and J ends lost 1 base and 2 bases respectively, with 12 bases between them. The CDR3 protein is CASSLDPTGGNQPQHF. Written as DNA, the CDR3 is TGTGCCAGCAGCTTAGATCCGACAGGTGGCAATCAGCCCCAGCATTTT. The full variable domain, in which reference TRBV7-9 and TRBJ1-5 provide the parts outside the CDR3, is DTGVSQNPRHKITKRGQNVTFRCDPISEHNRLYWYRQTLGQGPEFLTYFQNEAQLEKSRLLSDRFSAERPKGSFSTLEIQRTEQGDSAMYLCASSLDPTGGNQPQHFGDGTRLSIL.

The chain has TRBV7-2 and TRBJ2-2; D remains unclear. The CDR3 totals 16 residues. The germline V gene encodes CDR1 SGHTA and CDR2 FQGNSA. V was clipped by 4 bases and J by 1 base, with 13 bases between them. CDR3 protein: CASSSRVLWNTGELFF. The CDR3 bases are TGTGCCAGCAGCTCCCGGGTCTTATGGAACACCGGGGAGCTGTTTTTT.

The chain has TRBV5-4 and TRBJ2-1, with 13 bases identical to TRBD2. The CDR3 spans 15 residues. Germline V CDR1 and CDR2: SGHNT, YYREEE (reference sequence). Unmatched junction bases numbered 7, after V lost 4 bases and J lost 9 bases. CDR3 sequence: CASSTGLAGESEQFF. For the CDR3, the DNA is TGTGCCAGCAGCACCGGACTAGCGGGAGAGAGTGAGCAGTTCTTC.

The V and J genes are TRBV4-1 and TRBJ1-1, with 7 nucleotides matching TRBD1. V was pared by 0 bases and J by 7 bases, with 8 bases of the junction left unmatched. This CDR3 is 15 amino acids long. Germline lookup yields CDR1 MGHRA and CDR2 YSYEKL. The CDR3 is CASSQDPLWDSEAFF. The CDR3 DNA reads as TGCGCCAGCAGCCAAGATCCATTATGGGACAGTGAAGCTTTCTTT.

This clone occurred once. The rearrangement joins TRBV10-3 to TRBJ1-1; D is possibly TRBD1 (5 bases). The germline gives CDR1 ENHRY, CDR2 SYGVKD. This CDR3 has 14 amino acids. V dropped 4 bases and J dropped 0 bases, with 9 bases sitting between them. For the CDR3, the DNA is TGTGCCATCAGTGGCGGGACCCTGAACACTGAAGCTTTCTTT. Encoded protein: CAISGGTLNTEAFF.

The J gene is TRBJ2-7, the V gene TRBV2, with a tentative D call TRBD1 (6 bases). V was trimmed by 6 bases and J by 5 bases, leaving 17 bases between them. The CDR3 has 14 residues. In germline, CDR1 is SNHLY, CDR2 FYNNEI. The chain's CDR3 is CASRVPQGRHEQYF. As DNA, the CDR3 is TGTGCCAGCAGAGTCCCACAGGGCCGTCACGAGCAGTACTTC.

The J gene is TRBJ2-1, the V gene TRBV9, with D hard to call. Germline CDR1 and CDR2: SGDLS and YYNGEE. CDR3 length: 13 amino acids. The V end lost 3 bases, the J end lost 10 bases, and 14 bases lay between the germline ends. CDR3 in amino acids: CASSDHYFREQFF. The CDR3, as DNA: TGTGCCAGCAGCGACCACTACTTCCGGGAGCAGTTCTTC.

The rearrangement joins TRBV4-2 to TRBJ1-5, with D tentatively TRBD1 (5 bases). Germline V CDR1 and CDR2: LGHNA, YNFKEQ. The CDR3 runs to 16 residues. The germline V and J ends were trimmed by 2 bases and 0 bases, with 11 bases remaining between them. The CDR3, as DNA: TGTGCCAGCAGCCAAAACTTGGGGGGTAGCAATCAGCCCCAGCATTTT. It codes for CASSQNLGGSNQPQHF.

The rearrangement uses TRBV11-2 and TRBJ2-1, with a tentative D call TRBD1 (6 bases). CDR3 length: 14 residues. Germline-derived CDR1 and CDR2 are SGHAT and FQNNGV. V gave up 8 bases and J gave up 6 bases, with 17 bases separating them. CDR3 nucleotides: TGTGCCAGCGGGTTCCCCGGGACAAGCAATGAGCAGTTCTTC. Its translation: CASGFPGTSNEQFF.

This clone is a singleton in its sample. The rearrangement joins TRBV6-1 to TRBJ2-7, with 10 bases matching TRBD1. V dropped 2 bases and J dropped 5; count of bases not matched to a gene: 6. Germline V gene data show CDR1 as MNHNS and CDR2 as SASEGT. The length of the CDR3 is 15 residues. The CDR3 loop reads CASSEPGTGDDEQYF. Here the CDR3 DNA reads TGTGCCAGCAGTGAACCCGGGACAGGGGACGACGAGCAGTACTTC.

The chain recombines TRBV5-6 with TRBJ2-5; maybe TRBD2 (6 bases). V lost 3 bases to trimming and J lost 6 bases, with 18 bases between them. CDR1 SGHDT and CDR2 YYEEEE come from the germline V gene. The CDR3 has 15 residues. This CDR3 reads CASSSKRASAQTQYF. The DNA of the CDR3 is TGTGCCAGCAGCTCAAAACGGGCTAGCGCGCAGACCCAGTACTTC.

The V call is TRBV6-1, the J call TRBJ1-6, with 8 bases that match TRBD1. Germline CDR1 and CDR2: MNHNS and SASEGT. The CDR3 is 14 amino acids. V was pared by 6 bases and J by 6 bases, with 4 bases of the junction left unmatched. In nucleotides, the CDR3 is TGTGCCAGCAGCCGGGACAGGATTAATTCACCCCTCCACTTT. This sequence encodes CASSRDRINSPLHF.

This chain's CDR3 is CASSLGKTLVDTQYF. CDR3 coding DNA: TGTGCCAGCAGCTTAGGCAAAACTCTGGTAGATACGCAGTATTTT. The chain joins TRBV13 to TRBJ2-3; no firm D call. This CDR3 has 15 amino acids. The V gene's germline CDR1 is PRHDT and CDR2 FYEKMQ (reference sequence). Trimming removed 0 bases from V and 5 bases from J, with 12 bases in between.

The chain couples TRBV5-5 to TRBJ2-7; a weak D match, TRBD1 (5 bases). The germline V gene encodes CDR1 SGHKS and CDR2 YYEKEE (reference sequence). V lost 4 bases and J 4 bases, leaving 15 bases between the germline ends. The CDR3 sequence is 14 residues long. The CDR3 loop is CASSPRVTPYEQYF. In DNA, the CDR3 is TGTGCCAGCAGCCCCAGGGTTACTCCGTACGAGCAGTACTTC.

The V gene is TRBV27, the J gene TRBJ2-3; TRBD2 might be the D (6 bases). There are 14 residues in the CDR3. Germline CDR1 is MNHEY and CDR2 is SMNVEV (reference sequence). Trimming stripped 1 base from V and 1 base from J, with 6 bases between. CDR3: CASSLWGGTDTQYF. The CDR3 bases are TGTGCCAGCAGTTTATGGGGGGGCACAGATACGCAGTATTTT.

V usage is TRBV29-1 and J usage is TRBJ2-5, with D maybe TRBD1 (6 bases). Trimming stripped 6 bases from V and 2 bases from J, with 13 bases between. CDR1 and CDR2 (germline): SQVTM, ANQGSEA. The CDR3 has 13 residues. The CDR3 is CSVLGTGQETQYF. CDR3 in DNA: TGCAGCGTACTCGGCACAGGGCAAGAGACCCAGTACTTC.

This chain uses TRBV14 with TRBJ2-1, with 11 bases lining up with TRBD1. After removal of 6 bases from V and 3 bases from J, the junction contained 1 base not matched to a gene. CDR1 SGHDN and CDR2 FVKESK come from the germline V gene. The CDR3 totals 14 residues. The CDR3 nucleotides read TGTGCCAGCAGAGGGACAGGGGGCTACAATGAGCAGTTCTTC. It encodes CASRGTGGYNEQFF.

In this sample, this clone turned up a few times. V usage is TRBV5-8 and J usage is TRBJ1-1; 11 bases are shared with TRBD1. Trimming cost V 2 bases and J 4 bases; bases outside gene matches: 4. The CDR3 totals 15 residues. CDR1 SGHTS and CDR2 YDEGEE come from the germline V gene. The CDR3 nucleotides read TGTGCCAGCAGCTTAGGGACAGGGGGAAGCACTGAAGCTTTCTTT. Its protein is CASSLGTGGSTEAFF.